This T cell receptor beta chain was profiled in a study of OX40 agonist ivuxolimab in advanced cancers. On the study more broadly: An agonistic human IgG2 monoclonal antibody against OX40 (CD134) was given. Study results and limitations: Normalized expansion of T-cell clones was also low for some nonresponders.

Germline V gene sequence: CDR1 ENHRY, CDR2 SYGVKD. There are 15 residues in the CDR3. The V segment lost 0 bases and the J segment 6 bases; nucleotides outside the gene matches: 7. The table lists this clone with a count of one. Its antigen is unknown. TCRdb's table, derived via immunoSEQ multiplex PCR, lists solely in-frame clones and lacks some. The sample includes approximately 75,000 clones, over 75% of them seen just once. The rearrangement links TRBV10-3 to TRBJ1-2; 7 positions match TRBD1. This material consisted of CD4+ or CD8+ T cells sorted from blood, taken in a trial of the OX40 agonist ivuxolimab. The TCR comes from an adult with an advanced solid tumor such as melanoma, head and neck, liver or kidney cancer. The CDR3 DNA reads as TGTGCCATCAGTGAGTCGAGTGACAGGGCGGATGGCTACACCTTC. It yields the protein CAISESSDRADGYTF.